This entry concerns a single T cell receptor beta chain. What it binds is not known. Germline CDR1 SEHNR, CDR2 FQNEAQ (reference sequence). Deletions cut 1 base from V and 0 bases from J, with 4 bases between. CDR3 length: 14 residues. TCRdb ran MiXCR on the 5' RACE reads and lists one entry per CDR3 protein. The table records nearly 350,000 distinct CDR3 sequences, 10% to 15% of them present only once. This record belongs to a study of T-cell memory formation after mild COVID-19. Study at large: TCR clustering was largely donor specific.

Study results and caveats: Pre-infection memory already had some responding clones, implying cross-reactive memory joined. Mainly CM and EM harbored the contracting CD4+ clones; mainly EMRA harbored the CD8+ ones.

V gene TRBV7-9 combines with J gene TRBJ2-1; D is unclear. The sequencing sample was made of PBMCs or a T cell subset sorted from them (not recorded which). The TCR originated in a man aged 18 to 29 who had mild COVID-19 (a few samples of this study predate the infection). Cell type and time point are not known. CDR3 sequence reads: CASSLGASYNEQFF. For the CDR3, the DNA is TGTGCCAGCAGCTTAGGCGCCTCCTACAATGAGCAGTTCTTC.